The next 13 T cell receptor beta chains were all read from a single sample in a study of T cells in Graves' hyperthyroidism and ophthalmopathy. Amplified TCR beta CDR3 regions derived from RNA transcripts. A first-round RT-PCR of the TCR CDR3 used the HTBI primer set. MiXCR, run by TCRdb on the multiplex PCR reads, gives a single entry per CDR3 protein. Of about 47,000 distinct CDR3 sequences listed, around 55% are singletons. The sequenced sample was peripheral blood or thyroid tissue (not recorded which). Source of these receptors: a man aged 18 to 30 with Graves' hyperthyroidism.

The rearrangement links TRBV2 to TRBJ1-6; D is perhaps TRBD1 (5 bases). The CDR3 spans 15 residues. The germline CDR1 and CDR2 sequences are SNHLY and FYNNEI. V was trimmed by 3 bases and J by 9 bases, leaving 15 bases between them. CDR3 residues: CASSEQGAVGSPLHF. CDR3 coding DNA: TGTGCCAGCAGTGAGCAAGGGGCAGTCGGTTCACCCCTCCACTTT. Variable domain in full (rest from reference TRBV2 and TRBJ1-6): EPEVTQTPSHQVTQMGQEVILRCVPISNHLYFYWYRQILGQKVEFLVSFYNNEISEKSEIFDDQFSVERPDGSNFTLKIRSTKLEDSAMYFCASSEQGAVGSPLHFGNGTRLTVT.

This clonotype has a single count. The J gene is TRBJ1-1, the V gene TRBV5-1; D remains ambiguous. V was cut by 0 bases and J by 5 bases, with 14 bases left in between. The germline V gene encodes CDR1 SGHRS and CDR2 YFSETQ. This CDR3 comprises 15 residues. The CDR3 region is CASSLVGSPGTEAFF. The DNA of the CDR3 is TGCGCCAGCAGCTTGGTGGGGAGCCCGGGTACTGAAGCTTTCTTT.

This clonotype has a count of ten or more. The chain carries TRBV27 and TRBJ1-1, with a weak D call TRBD1 (6 bases). This CDR3 contains 15 residues. V was pared by 5 bases and J by 1 base, with 14 bases between. CDR1 is MNHEY, CDR2 SMNVEV, per germline (reference sequence). The CDR3 is CASSAQGFGNTEAFF. The DNA for the CDR3 is TGTGCCAGCAGTGCCCAGGGGTTTGGGAACACTGAAGCTTTCTTT.

In its sample, this clonotype was seen once. A read error may account for a junction end that differs from germline. The rearrangement uses TRBV4-1 and TRBJ1-5; 9 nucleotides match TRBD1. CDR1 and CDR2 from the germline V gene are MGHRA and YSYEKL. This CDR3 is 16 amino acids long. The CDR3 loop reads CASSPAAGQGGQPQHF. In DNA form, the CDR3 reads TGTGCCAGCAGCCCGGCGGCGGGACAGGGTGGTCAGCCCCAGCATTTT.

This chain links TRBV20-1 with TRBJ2-7; 7 bases are a match to TRBD2. The trim removed 1 base at V and 3 bases at J, leaving 9 bases unmatched. Germline-derived CDR1 and CDR2 are DFQATT and SNEGSKA (reference sequence). The CDR3 runs to 15 residues. The CDR3 nucleotides read TGCAGTGCTAGAGGGGTTAGCGGGCGACGCTACGAGCAGTACTTC. Translated: CSARGVSGRRYEQYF.

This clonotype was observed many times. This chain uses TRBV19 with TRBJ1-5; D gene ambiguous. The CDR3 covers 14 residues. Germline V gene sequence: CDR1 LNHDA, CDR2 SQIVND (reference sequence). Trimming cost V 6 bases and J 6 bases, with 15 bases left between them. The CDR3 spells CASRERQYGQPQHF. The CDR3 nucleotides are TGTGCCAGTAGAGAAAGACAATATGGTCAGCCCCAGCATTTT.

The chain joins TRBV7-2 to TRBJ2-7; the D is unclear. The length of the CDR3 is 14 residues. Germline V CDR1 and CDR2: SGHTA, FQGNSA. Trimming pared 2 bases from V and 7 bases from J, leaving 15 bases between. The CDR3 loop is CASSLTGESREQYF. DNA for the CDR3: TGTGCCAGCAGCTTAACTGGAGAGTCGCGGGAGCAGTACTTC. Using reference TRBV7-2 and TRBJ2-7 for the parts outside the CDR3, the full variable domain is GAGVSQSPSNKVTEKGKDVELRCDPISGHTALYWYRQSLGQGLEFLIYFQGNSAPDKSGLPSDRFSAERTGGSVSTLTIQRTQQEDSAVYLCASSLTGESREQYFGPGTRLTVT.

The V call is TRBV7-9, the J call TRBJ2-7, with a possible D match to TRBD1 (5 bases). This CDR3 is built from 11 residues. V was cut by 6 bases and J by 4 bases, with 7 bases left in between. The V gene's germline CDR1 is SEHNR and CDR2 FQNEAQ (reference sequence). The CDR3 loop is CASRRGYEQYF. For the CDR3, the DNA is TGTGCCAGCAGAAGGGGTTACGAGCAGTACTTC.

The chain joins TRBV5-1 to TRBJ2-7, with 9 bases matching TRBD1. The CDR3 totals 13 residues. Losses at the gene ends were 2 bases for V and 6 bases for J; bases not matched to a gene: 3. Germline V lookup: CDR1 SGHRS, CDR2 YFSETQ. CDR3 DNA: TGCGCCAGCAGCTTCGACAGGGGGGCCGAGCAGTACTTC. Its protein product is CASSFDRGAEQYF. Looking up the rest from reference TRBV5-1 and TRBJ2-7 gives the full variable domain: KAGVTQTPRYLIKTRGQQVTLSCSPISGHRSVSWYQQTPGQGLQFLFEYFSETQRNKGNFPGRFSGRQFSNSRSEMNVSTLELGDSALYLCASSFDRGAEQYFGPGTRLTVT.

The chain is built from TRBV7-2 and TRBJ2-2; D call uncertain. V dropped 4 bases and J dropped 14 bases, with 23 bases sitting between them. The CDR3 is 15 amino acids. Germline V gene data show CDR1 as SGHTA and CDR2 as FQGNSA. The CDR3 region has the DNA TGTGCCAGCAGCTCGCCTGGGATTAACACCGGAGATCTGTTTTTT. Translation gives CASSSPGINTGDLFF.

The chain uses TRBV11-2 and TRBJ1-4; TRBD1 matches 9 bases. V dropped 4 bases and J dropped 2; count of bases not matched to a gene: 2. The V gene's germline CDR1 is SGHAT and CDR2 FQNNGV. The CDR3 sequence is 15 residues long. The DNA for the CDR3 is TGTGCCAGCAGCTACAGGGGGCTGACTAATGAAAAACTGTTTTTT. Translated, it gives CASSYRGLTNEKLFF. The variable domain in full, with the rest retrieved from reference TRBV11-2 and TRBJ1-4, is EAGVAQSPRYKIIEKRQSVAFWCNPISGHATLYWYQQILGQGPKLLIQFQNNGVVDDSQLPKDRFSAERLKGVDSTLKIQPAKLEDSAVYLCASSYRGLTNEKLFFGSGTQLSVL.

Ten or more counts support this clonotype. V and J are TRBV7-2 and TRBJ2-5; perhaps TRBD2 as D (6 bases). Trimming shortened V by 2 bases and J by 7 bases, and 8 bases separated the two germline ends. Germline assignment: CDR1 SGHTA and CDR2 FQGNSA. The CDR3 loop spans 12 amino acids. For the CDR3, the DNA is TGTGCCAGCAGCTTAAAAGCGGGGACCCAGTACTTC. Protein sequence: CASSLKAGTQYF.

This clonotype was picked up many times. The chain employs TRBV27 and TRBJ2-7, with a weak D call TRBD2 (6 bases). Per the germline V gene, CDR1 is MNHEY and CDR2 is SMNVEV (reference sequence). V gave up 6 bases and J gave up 4 bases, with 19 bases separating them. CDR3 size: 15 residues. The CDR3 reads CASRRLGREAYEQYF. DNA for the CDR3: TGTGCCAGCAGGCGCTTGGGCAGGGAGGCATACGAGCAGTACTTC.